Each of the 24 T cell receptor beta chains below was sequenced from the same sample in a study of response to subunit inactivated influenza vaccine. TCRdb independently ran MiXCR on the RT-PCR reads; one entry per CDR3 protein. Of around 600,000 distinct CDR3 sequences listed, about 11% were seen once; the top ten hold approximately 11%. The data were also submitted as part of a second study, on T cells expressing NK-cell markers. In that study: Template switching by 5'RACE with UMIs generated the TCR beta cDNA.

The sequences come from PBMCs from blood, collected on the day of vaccination. The receptor source for this set is a man aged 45-65 years who received an inactivated influenza vaccine.

This clonotype was found many times. The chain couples TRBV29-1 to TRBJ2-7; no definite D call. The CDR3 length is 12 residues. The V gene lost 7 bases and the J gene lost 4 bases, with 14 bases spanning the gap. The germline V gene encodes CDR1 SQVTM and CDR2 ANQGSEA. The CDR3 protein is CSAKPTGYEQYF. The CDR3 coding sequence is TGCAGCGCTAAGCCAACTGGGTACGAGCAGTACTTC.

The chain has TRBV9 and TRBJ2-1, with a weak D call TRBD2 (5 bases). V dropped 3 bases and J dropped 4 bases, with 14 bases sitting between them. This CDR3 is built from 15 residues. Germline CDR1 SGDLS, CDR2 YYNGEE. CDR3 protein: CASSADSTPYNEQFF. The CDR3 coding sequence is TGTGCCAGCAGCGCGGACTCCACGCCTTACAATGAGCAGTTCTTC.

V gene TRBV28 combines with J gene TRBJ2-7, with a tentative D call TRBD1 (5 bases). V dropped 5 bases and J dropped 2 bases, with 13 bases sitting between them. The CDR3 spans 14 residues. Germline lookup yields CDR1 MDHEN and CDR2 SYDVKM. CDR3 DNA: TGTGCCAGCAGTCCGCCACAGGTTACCTACGAGCAGTACTTC. Residues: CASSPPQVTYEQYF.

This clonotype was recorded a few times. J is TRBJ2-4 and V is TRBV4-3, with TRBD2 identical over 11 bases. The CDR3 contains 19 residues. The J segment lost 1 base and the V segment lost 0 bases, leaving 8 bases of the junction unmatched. Germline CDR1 is LGHNA and CDR2 is YSLEER. The CDR3 is CASSQDEIAGGDAKNIQYF. The CDR3 coding sequence is TGCGCCAGCAGCCAAGATGAGATAGCGGGGGGGGATGCCAAAAACATTCAGTACTTC.

The genes are TRBV2 and TRBJ2-3; 9 positions match TRBD1. The CDR3 sequence is 16 residues long. Germline V lookup: CDR1 SNHLY, CDR2 FYNNEI. V trimming: 5 bases; J trimming: 3 bases; junction bases outside the gene matches: 9. CDR3 in DNA: TGTGCCAGCAGTTCCGGGACAGGGAGGTCTACAGATACGCAGTATTTT. This gives the protein CASSSGTGRSTDTQYF.

As concerns this clonotype: One junction end disagrees with the germline gene, perhaps due to a read error. This chain uses TRBV11-2 with TRBJ2-5, with D perhaps being TRBD1 or TRBD2 (5 bases each). This CDR3 region has 12 residues. Germline CDR1 reads SGHAT; CDR2 reads FQNNGV. CDR3 region: CASSPRKRGLTF. CDR3 nucleotides: TGTGCCAGCAGCCCCCGAAAGAGGGGTCTTACCTTC. The variable domain in full, completed from reference TRBV11-2 and TRBJ2-5, reads EAGVAQSPRYKIIEKRQSVAFWCNPISGHATLYWYQQILGQGPKLLIQFQNNGVVDDSQLPKDRFSAERLKGVDSTLKIQPAKLEDSAVYLCASSPRKRGLTFGPGTRLLVL.

A few counts support this clonotype. This sequence joins TRBV5-6 and TRBJ2-3, with TRBD2 matching over 12 bases. The CDR3 covers 18 residues. V was pared by 3 bases and J by 0 bases, with 8 bases of the junction left unmatched. Germline V gene sequence: CDR1 SGHDT, CDR2 YYEEEE. The CDR3 loop reads CASSSTSGGNPSTDTQYF. CDR3 bases: TGTGCCAGCAGCTCGACTAGCGGGGGAAATCCTAGCACAGATACGCAGTATTTT.

This clonotype has only a few counts. The V and J genes are TRBV12-3 or TRBV12-4 and TRBJ1-2; D is possibly TRBD1 (6 bases). Trimming took off 3 bases at V and 7 bases at J, with 18 bases between the two ends. This CDR3 is built from 15 residues. The CDR3 is CASSLGAGAPGGYTF. The CDR3 DNA sequence: TGTGCCAGCAGTTTGGGGGCTGGGGCTCCCGGTGGCTACACCTTC.

The rearrangement uses TRBV18 and TRBJ2-5; TRBD1 agrees at 10 bases. After removal of 3 bases from V and 5 bases from J, the junction contained 9 bases not matched to a gene. The CDR3 sequence is 16 residues long. Germline V CDR1 and CDR2: KGHSH, LQKENI. The CDR3 nucleotides are TGTGCCAGCTCACCTCGAGCGGGACAGGGGACGGAGACCCAGTACTTC. Translation gives CASSPRAGQGTETQYF. The whole variable domain, filled in from reference TRBV18 and TRBJ2-5, reads NAGVMQNPRHLVRRRGQEARLRCSPMKGHSHVYWYRQLPEEGLKFMVYLQKENIIDESGMPKERFSAEFPKEGPSILRIQQVVRGDSAAYFCASSPRAGQGTETQYFGPGTRLLVL.

The CDR3 region has the DNA TGTGCCAGCAGCTTCACAGGGCCTGGGGACACTGAAGCTTTCTTT. As protein: CASSFTGPGDTEAFF. V usage is TRBV7-2 and J usage is TRBJ1-1; perhaps TRBD1 as D (6 bases). This CDR3 contains 15 residues. V was clipped by 3 bases and J by 3 bases, with 14 bases between them. Germline CDR1 and CDR2: SGHTA and FQGNSA.

Only a few counts were recorded for this clonotype. V and J are TRBV2 and TRBJ2-1, with a possible D match to TRBD1 (6 bases). Trimming left V 3 bases short and J 7 bases short, with 13 bases between. The V gene's germline CDR1 is SNHLY and CDR2 FYNNEI. This CDR3 is built from 14 residues. CDR3 DNA: TGTGCCAGCAGTGAGACAGGCATCGGGAATGAGCAGTTCTTC. Translation gives CASSETGIGNEQFF.

As DNA, the CDR3 is TGTGCCAGCTCACCACGGTTTGGCAATCAGCCCCAGCATTTT. This encodes CASSPRFGNQPQHF. The J gene is TRBJ1-5, the V gene TRBV18; D call uncertain. The CDR3 runs 14 residues. V shed 1 base and J shed 2 bases, with 6 bases lying between them. Germline-derived CDR1 and CDR2 are KGHSH and LQKENI.

This clonotype was recorded only once. V usage is TRBV20-1 and J usage is TRBJ2-7; D is ambiguous. This CDR3 contains 12 residues. Per germline, CDR1 DFQATT and CDR2 SNEGSKA (reference sequence). Trimming stripped 1 base from V and 6 bases from J, with 10 bases between. This chain's CDR3 is CSARGGTSEQYF. CDR3 nucleotides: TGCAGTGCTAGAGGGGGTACCTCCGAGCAGTACTTC.

Worth noting for this clonotype: This may stem from a read error, because a much larger clone lies one nucleotide away. No conserved phenylalanine or tryptophan is present at the end of the CDR3, so a read error is the likely explanation. The genes are TRBV4-3 and TRBJ2-1; D is uncertain. Germline V gene data show CDR1 as LGHNA and CDR2 as YSLEER. The CDR3 contains 16 residues. Trimming took 1 base from V and 4 from J, leaving 14 bases between them. CDR3 sequence: CASSQAHSGLYNEQFS. The CDR3 coding sequence is TGCGCCAGCAGCCAAGCCCACTCAGGCCTGTACAATGAGCAGTTCTCC.

This clonotype was detected ten times or more. The rearrangement joins TRBV10-3 to TRBJ1-5; 8 bases fit TRBD1. Germline CDR1 and CDR2: ENHRY and SYGVKD. The J segment lost 3 bases and the V segment lost 4 bases, leaving 2 bases of the junction unmatched. This CDR3 has 14 amino acids. The DNA for the CDR3 is TGTGCCATCAGTGGACAGGGGTCCAATCAGCCCCAGCATTTT. It is translated as CAISGQGSNQPQHF.

This clonotype turned up a few times. The chain uses TRBV9 and TRBJ2-5, with 10 bases fitting TRBD2. Per the germline V gene, CDR1 is SGDLS and CDR2 is YYNGEE. This CDR3 is 16 amino acids long. V was clipped by 1 base and J by 5 bases; unmatched bases: 8. The DNA for the CDR3 is TGTGCCAGCAGCGTAATCCCTAGCGGGAGCCAGGAGACCCAGTACTTC. Its protein product is CASSVIPSGSQETQYF. The full variable domain, in which reference TRBV9 and TRBJ2-5 provide the parts outside the CDR3, is DSGVTQTPKHLITATGQRVTLRCSPRSGDLSVYWYQQSLDQGLQFLIQYYNGEERAKGNILERFSAQQFPDLHSELNLSSLELGDSALYFCASSVIPSGSQETQYFGPGTRLLVL.

This chain uses TRBV20-1 with TRBJ2-5; the D is unclear. The CDR3 has 13 residues. V gave up 3 bases and J gave up 5 bases, with 13 bases separating them. Germline V gene lookup returns CDR1 DFQATT and CDR2 SNEGSKA (reference sequence). Written as DNA, the CDR3 is TGCAGTGCTAGTGCCCCACAGTCGGAGACCCAGTACTTC. Protein product: CSASAPQSETQYF.

The gene calls are TRBV11-2 and TRBJ2-3; 12 bases map to TRBD2. V dropped 5 bases and J dropped 4; count of bases not matched to a gene: 19. In germline, CDR1 is SGHAT, CDR2 FQNNGV. The CDR3 is made up of 20 amino acids. In DNA, the CDR3 is TGTGCCAGCAGCCTTAGGCCACTAGCGGGAGGCCCTTTTGGTGCAGATACGCAGTATTTT. Protein sequence: CASSLRPLAGGPFGADTQYF.

The V call is TRBV15, the J call TRBJ2-1; TRBD2 matches at 13 bases. The CDR3 extends over 16 amino acids. Germline trimming cut 3 bases from V and 8 bases from J; bases unmatched to any gene: 7. CDR1 and CDR2 from the germline V gene are LNHNV and YYDKDF (reference sequence). In DNA, the CDR3 is TGTGCCACCAGCAGCCAAAGGACTAGCGGGAGCTATGAGCAGTTCTTC. Its translation is CATSSQRTSGSYEQFF.

This clonotype has a handful of counts. The J gene is TRBJ2-3, the V gene TRBV4-3; tentatively, D is TRBD1 (5 bases). CDR1 LGHNA and CDR2 YSLEER come from the germline V gene. The CDR3 sequence is 13 residues long. Trimming took 0 bases from V and 9 from J, leaving 10 bases between them. CDR3 amino acids: CASSQDYGATQYF. The CDR3 nucleotides are TGCGCCAGCAGCCAAGATTATGGGGCCACGCAGTATTTT.

This clonotype has only a few counts. The J gene is TRBJ1-5, the V gene TRBV28; TRBD1 agrees at 7 bases. The CDR3 contains 14 residues. Germline V gives CDR1 MDHEN, CDR2 SYDVKM. V lost 5 bases to trimming and J lost 7 bases; unmatched junction nucleotides: 8. CDR3 nucleotide sequence: TGTGCCAGCAGTCCCGACAGGGTATGGCAGCCCCAGCATTTT. Its translation: CASSPDRVWQPQHF.

This clonotype was observed a few times. V gene TRBV27 combines with J gene TRBJ2-3; D possibly corresponds to TRBD2 (7 bases). V was cut by 1 base and J by 5 bases, with 13 bases left in between. CDR1 and CDR2 from the germline V gene are MNHEY and SMNVEV (reference sequence). The CDR3 has 15 amino acids. CDR3 sequence (DNA): TGTGCCAGCAGTTTATGGGGGGGCCGGGAAGATACGCAGTATTTT. Amino acid sequence: CASSLWGGREDTQYF.

This chain's CDR3 is CASSDQYQPQHF. CDR3 coding DNA: TGTGCCAGCAGTGATCAGTATCAGCCCCAGCATTTT. V usage is TRBV2 and J usage is TRBJ1-5, with unresolved D. The CDR3 runs 12 residues. CDR1 is SNHLY and CDR2 is FYNNEI in the germline V gene. The ends were cut back, 3 bases at V and 5 bases at J, with 5 bases in the middle.

Comment on this clonotype: Given a much more abundant clone one base away, this may be a read error. CDR3 sequence (DNA): TGCGGTGCAAACAGGGAACGGGCCTATGGCTACACCTTC. Residues: CGANRERAYGYTF. V and J are TRBV20-1 and TRBJ1-2; maybe TRBD1 (6 bases). The CDR3 sequence is 13 residues long. Germline values: CDR1 DFQATT, CDR2 SNEGSKA (reference sequence).